The entry below gives a single T cell receptor beta chain sequence along with its context. Vbeta (60) and Jbeta (13) primers were used in the PCR. Assay used: immunoSEQ multiplex PCR; TCRdb lists only in-frame clones, some missing. The sample gives some 150,000 clones, 80% to 90% of which show up once; roughly 5.2% is in the top ten. These data originate in a study of cytomegalovirus exposure and HLA in healthy donors. CDR3 length: 14 residues. Deletions cut 6 bases from V and 6 bases from J, with 18 bases between. Germline V gene lookup returns CDR1 MNHEY and CDR2 SVGAGI. Sequencing used PBMCs. The chain recombines TRBV6-5 with TRBJ2-7; D is possibly TRBD1 (5 bases). This receptor was obtained from a woman between 25 and 40 years old in good health and CMV-seronegative. The CDR3 spells CASSHQTDLPEQYF. In DNA form, the CDR3 reads TGTGCCAGCAGCCACCAGACAGATCTCCCCGAGCAGTACTTC.